This record looks at one T cell receptor beta chain sequence and its context. Reverse transcription used about 0.45 to 1 ug RNA and random hexamers. The TCR beta CDR3 was amplified by immunoSEQ multiplex PCR across 54 Vbeta, 13 Jbeta. From the immunoSEQ multiplex PCR reads, TCRdb called clonotypes with MiXCR, one entry per CDR3 protein. Of over 350,000 distinct CDR3 sequences in the sample, more than 80% are singletons; the top ten hold about 0.12%. V was cut by 4 bases and J by 0 bases, with 14 bases left in between. Germline V gives CDR1 SGHTS, CDR2 YDEGEE. The CDR3 covers 16 residues. This specimen comes from a study of CD8 T cells in Susac syndrome. CD8+ and CD4+ T cells from blood underwent TCR beta sequencing. Stable or active relapsing-remitting multiple sclerosis, untreated and meeting revised McDonald criteria, defined the controls. TEMRA cells were enriched by FACS, while CD8+ and CD4+ T cells were obtained through a negative isolation that was performed magnetically.

The receptor was derived from a human donor with multiple sclerosis. The chain combines TRBV5-8 with TRBJ1-3; a possible D gene is TRBD1 (6 bases). Sequences were obtained from CD8+ T cells from PBMCs. The CDR3 sequence is CASSPRTAGSGNTIYF. The CDR3 bases are TGTGCCAGCAGCCCGCGGACAGCGGGCTCTGGAAACACCATATATTTT. The variable domain in full, completed from reference TRBV5-8 and TRBJ1-3, reads EAGVTQSPTHLIKTRGQQATLRCSPISGHTSVYWYQQALGLGLQFLLWYDEGEERNRGNFPPRFSGRQFPNYSSELNVNALELEDSALYLCASSPRTAGSGNTIYFGEGSWLTVV.